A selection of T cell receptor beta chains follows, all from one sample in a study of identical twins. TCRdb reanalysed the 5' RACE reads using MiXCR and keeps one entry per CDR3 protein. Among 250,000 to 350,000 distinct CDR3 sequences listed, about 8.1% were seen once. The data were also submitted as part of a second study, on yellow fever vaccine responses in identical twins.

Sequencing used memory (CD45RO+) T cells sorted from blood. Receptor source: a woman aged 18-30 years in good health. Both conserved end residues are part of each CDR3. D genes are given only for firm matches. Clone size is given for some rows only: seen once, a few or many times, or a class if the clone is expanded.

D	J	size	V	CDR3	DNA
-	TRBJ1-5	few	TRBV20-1	CSARVGGISNQPQHF	TGCAGTGCTAGAGTGGGGGGTATTAGCAATCAGCCCCAGCATTTT
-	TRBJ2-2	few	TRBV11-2	CASSLEAGNTGELFF	TGTGCCAGCAGCTTAGAGGCAGGGAACACCGGGGAGCTGTTTTTT
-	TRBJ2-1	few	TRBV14	CASSPPGTQNF	TGTGCCAGCAGCCCTCCCGGGACCCAAAACTTC
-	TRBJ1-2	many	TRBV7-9	CASSRTDHYGYTF	TGTGCCAGCAGCCGGACGGACCACTATGGCTACACCTTC
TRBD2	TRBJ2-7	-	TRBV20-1	CSATRPSGSLPLEQYF	TGCAGTGCCACGCGACCTAGCGGGAGCCTTCCCCTCGAGCAGTACTTC
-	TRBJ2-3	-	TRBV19	CASTPPEGTDTQYF	TGTGCCAGTACCCCACCTGAGGGCACAGATACGCAGTATTTT
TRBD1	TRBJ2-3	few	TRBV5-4	CASSLPGQAFYTDTQYF	TGTGCCAGCAGCCTACCCGGACAGGCATTTTACACAGATACGCAGTATTTT
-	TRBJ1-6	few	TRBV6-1	CASSAQGEGSPLHF	TGTGCCAGCAGCGCTCAGGGAGAAGGATCACCCCTCCACTTT
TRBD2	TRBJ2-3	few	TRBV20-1	CSASPTSGRTDTQYF	TGCAGTGCTAGTCCGACTAGCGGACGCACAGATACGCAGTATTTT
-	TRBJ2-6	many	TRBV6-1	CASSRYSYGANVLTF	TGTGCCAGCAGCCGTTACTCGTACGGGGCCAACGTCCTGACTTTC
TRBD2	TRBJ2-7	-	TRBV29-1	CSVETSGTHYEQYF	TGCAGCGTCGAGACTAGCGGGACCCACTACGAGCAGTACTTC
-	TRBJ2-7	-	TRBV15	CATSSYTNYEQYF	TGTGCCACCAGCAGCTACACTAACTACGAGCAGTACTTC
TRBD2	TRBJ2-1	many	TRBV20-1	CSARGLAGYNEQFF	TGCAGTGCTAGAGGACTAGCGGGATACAATGAGCAGTTCTTC
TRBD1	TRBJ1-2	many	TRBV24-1	CATSDPGQGTYGYTF	TGTGCCACCAGTGACCCCGGACAGGGTACCTATGGCTACACCTTC